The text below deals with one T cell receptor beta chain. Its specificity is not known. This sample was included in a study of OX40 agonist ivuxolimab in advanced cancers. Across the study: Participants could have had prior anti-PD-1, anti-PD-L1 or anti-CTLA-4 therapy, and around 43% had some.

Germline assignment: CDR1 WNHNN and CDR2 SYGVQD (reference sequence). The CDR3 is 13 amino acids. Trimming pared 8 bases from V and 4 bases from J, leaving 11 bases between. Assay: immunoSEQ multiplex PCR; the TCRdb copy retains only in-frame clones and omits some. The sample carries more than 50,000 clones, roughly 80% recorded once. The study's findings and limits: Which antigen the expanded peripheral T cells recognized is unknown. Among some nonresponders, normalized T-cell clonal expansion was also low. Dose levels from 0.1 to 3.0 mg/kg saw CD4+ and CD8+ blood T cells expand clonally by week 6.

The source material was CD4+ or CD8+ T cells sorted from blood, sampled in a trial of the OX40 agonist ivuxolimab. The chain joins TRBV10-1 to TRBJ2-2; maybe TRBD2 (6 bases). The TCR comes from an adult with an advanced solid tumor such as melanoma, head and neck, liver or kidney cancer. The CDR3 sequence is CASSRGGTGELFF. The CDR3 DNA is TGCGCCAGCTCGCGGGGAGGCACCGGGGAGCTGTTTTTT.